Sequencing of this TCR beta chain was carried out in a study of shared clonotypes between healthy human individuals. Study in general: A donor's plate count was three for CD4 naive and three for CD4 memory; CD8 naive had two and CD8 memory one.

Some clones are missing from TCRdb's copy, which holds only in-frame ones; the method was immunoSEQ multiplex PCR. The data contain millions of clones, roughly 91% of them singletons. The V gene's germline CDR1 is SGHTS and CDR2 YDEGEE. V dropped 2 bases and J dropped 8; count of bases not matched to a gene: 12. The CDR3 has 16 amino acids. Terminally differentiated effector memory CD45RA+ cells were excluded by CCR7 positive selection of CD45RO-negative cells. The rearrangement links TRBV5-8 to TRBJ2-1, with TRBD2 identical over 8 bases. Sequencing was performed on naive CD8+ T cells from PBMCs. This receptor was taken from a man aged 18 to 29 in good health. Some clones in this sample may be carry-over from other donors' samples. The chain's CDR3 is CASSFWASGSAHEQFF. DNA for the CDR3: TGTGCCAGCAGCTTCTGGGCCAGCGGGAGCGCCCATGAGCAGTTCTTC.